Below are 25 T cell receptor beta chains sequenced from a single sample in a study of blood T cell repertoires in COVID-19. Profiled with immunoSEQ multiplex PCR; TCRdb holds only in-frame clones, not every one. This table holds more than 45,000 clones, about 90% found once. The sequenced sample consisted of peripheral blood. The origin of the receptors is a man aged 65 to 79 with active COVID-19.

The J gene is TRBJ1-4, the V gene TRBV6-5; 8 positions agree with TRBD1. This CDR3 has 15 amino acids. CDR1 is MNHEY and CDR2 is SVGAGI in the germline V gene. Trimming at V came to 2 bases and at J to 8 bases, leaving 7 bases not matched to a gene. The CDR3 coding sequence is TGTGCCAGCAGTTACAGCGGGACAGGAGACGAAAAACTGTTTTTT. Protein: CASSYSGTGDEKLFF.

The chain recombines TRBV29-1 with TRBJ2-1; D is possibly TRBD1 (6 bases). The V and J ends lost 4 bases and 9 bases respectively, with 16 bases between them. This CDR3 comprises 13 residues. Germline values: CDR1 SQVTM, CDR2 ANQGSEA. CDR3 residues: CSVGGQLDGEQFF. In DNA, the CDR3 is TGCAGCGTTGGTGGACAGTTGGACGGTGAGCAGTTCTTC.

The chain is built from TRBV5-1 and TRBJ2-2; D gene ambiguous. This CDR3 is 18 amino acids long. The germline gives CDR1 SGHRS, CDR2 YFSETQ. The ends were cut back, 1 base at V and 2 bases at J, with 18 bases in the middle. The CDR3 bases are TGCGCCAGCAGCTTGCTGGAACAGAAAACCACCAACACCGGGGAGCTGTTTTTT. Translating it yields CASSLLEQKTTNTGELFF.

The chain couples TRBV9 to TRBJ2-7; TRBD1 matches 8 bases. The CDR3 consists of 14 residues. CDR1 is SGDLS, CDR2 YYNGEE, per germline. V lost 0 bases and J lost 2; bases outside the gene matches: 1. The CDR3 reads CASSVGDRTYEQYF. In nucleotides, the CDR3 is TGTGCCAGCAGCGTAGGGGACAGGACCTACGAGCAGTACTTC.

The V and J genes are TRBV12-2 and TRBJ1-2; the table's D call, TRBD1, was not checked against the DNA. TRBV12-2 is assigned pseudogene status. This CDR3 contains 13 residues. The CDR3 sequence is CASRFTGGHGYTF. The CDR3 region has the DNA TGTGCAAGTCGCTTCACAGGGGGCCATGGCTACACCTTC.

The chain uses TRBV27 and TRBJ1-6; TRBD1 matches 7 bases. This CDR3 comprises 14 residues. The ends lost 2 bases at V and 8 bases at J; junction bases unmatched: 3. The germline V gene encodes CDR1 MNHEY and CDR2 SMNVEV (reference sequence). DNA of the CDR3: TGTGCCAGCAGTTTAGGACAGGCTCATTCACCCCTCCACTTT. As protein: CASSLGQAHSPLHF.

The chain has TRBV30 and TRBJ1-1, with unresolved D. The ends were cut back, 0 bases at V and 5 bases at J, with 13 bases in the middle. CDR3 length: 14 amino acids. CDR1 GTSNPN and CDR2 SVGIG come from the germline V gene (reference sequence). The CDR3 spells CAWSVSGGRTEAFF. Written as DNA, the CDR3 is TGTGCCTGGAGTGTATCTGGTGGGAGAACTGAAGCTTTCTTT.

This rearrangement joins TRBV5-5 to TRBJ2-7; 7 nucleotides line up with TRBD1. V lost 2 bases to trimming and J lost 1 base; unmatched junction nucleotides: 9. CDR1 is SGHKS, CDR2 YYEKEE, per germline (reference sequence). The CDR3 is made up of 16 amino acids. The CDR3 DNA sequence: TGTGCCAGCAGCTTTGGGAGTACAGGGGCTTCCTACGAGCAGTACTTC. Its protein product is CASSFGSTGASYEQYF.

The gene calls are TRBV5-1 and TRBJ2-3; D is possibly TRBD2 (5 bases). The CDR3 sequence is 16 residues long. Trimming left V 4 bases short and J 4 bases short, with 19 bases between. The V gene's germline CDR1 is SGHRS and CDR2 YFSETQ. CDR3 sequence: CASSLVPGVGADTQYF. CDR3 DNA: TGCGCCAGCAGCCTGGTCCCCGGGGTCGGGGCAGATACGCAGTATTTT.

This sequence joins TRBV4-2 and TRBJ1-3, with TRBD1 identical over 7 bases. CDR1 and CDR2 from the germline V gene are LGHNA and YNFKEQ. The junction had 9 bases not matched to a gene; V was cut back by 4 bases and J by 0 bases. CDR3 size: 17 residues. The CDR3 DNA reads TGTGCCAGCAGCCCATCAGACAGGGCATTCTCTGGAAACACCATATATTTT. Translation gives CASSPSDRAFSGNTIYF.

The chain links TRBV7-2 to TRBJ2-7; the match to TRBD1 covers 7 bases. Trimming took 5 bases from V and 2 from J; bases not matched to a gene: 9. CDR1 is SGHTA, CDR2 FQGNSA, per germline. The CDR3 contains 15 residues. Here the CDR3 reads CASSARQGETYEQYF. CDR3 coding DNA: TGTGCCAGCAGCGCCAGACAGGGAGAGACCTACGAGCAGTACTTC.

CDR3 in DNA: TGCGCCAGCAGCCCCTCGTCTAGCGGGGGGCGCTACAATGAGCAGTTCTTC. This encodes CASSPSSSGGRYNEQFF. The chain is built from TRBV5-1 and TRBJ2-1; 11 nucleotides match TRBD2. The V and J ends lost 4 bases and 3 bases, in that order; junction bases with no gene match: 9. From germline, CDR1 is SGHRS and CDR2 YFSETQ. This CDR3 contains 17 residues.

This chain links TRBV28 with TRBJ2-4, with 11 bases matching TRBD2. From germline, CDR1 is MDHEN and CDR2 SYDVKM. This CDR3 spans 16 amino acids. The V gene end was trimmed by 5 bases and the J gene end by 4 bases; junction bases not matched to a gene: 7. CDR3 nucleotide sequence: TGTGCCAGCAGTCCCTCGGGACTAGCGGCAAAAAACATTCAGTACTTC. Amino acid sequence: CASSPSGLAAKNIQYF.

The chain links TRBV19 to TRBJ2-7; TRBD1 matches 9 bases. V lost 4 bases to trimming and J lost 4 bases; unmatched junction nucleotides: 8. Germline lookup yields CDR1 LNHDA and CDR2 SQIVND (reference sequence). The CDR3 has 15 residues. The CDR3 spells CASSTPGQGRYEQYF. The CDR3 DNA is TGTGCCAGTAGTACACCGGGACAGGGAAGGTACGAGCAGTACTTC.

The rearrangement links TRBV6-1 to TRBJ1-6, with 7 bases lining up with TRBD1. Unmatched junction bases numbered 10, after V lost 3 bases and J lost 8 bases. Germline CDR1 is MNHNS and CDR2 is SASEGT. The CDR3 consists of 16 residues. The CDR3 loop reads CASSETGFRADSPLHF. The CDR3 bases are TGTGCCAGCAGTGAGACAGGGTTCAGGGCGGATTCACCCCTCCACTTT.

J is TRBJ2-3 and V is TRBV7-8; D may be TRBD2 (5 bases). V lost 4 bases to trimming and J lost 8 bases, with 13 bases between them. The CDR3 has 13 residues. CDR1 and CDR2 from the germline V gene are SGHVS and FQNEAQ. CDR3 protein: CASSSGELGTQYF. The CDR3 coding sequence is TGTGCCAGCAGCTCTGGGGAGTTGGGTACGCAGTATTTT.

V gene TRBV19 combines with J gene TRBJ2-7, with D tentatively TRBD1 (6 bases). V was trimmed by 8 bases and J by 6 bases, leaving 17 bases between them. CDR3 length: 13 residues. The germline gives CDR1 LNHDA, CDR2 SQIVND (reference sequence). Here the CDR3 reads CASRDTSLSEQYF. CDR3 in DNA: TGTGCCAGTCGGGACACCTCCCTGTCCGAGCAGTACTTC.

J is TRBJ1-1 and V is TRBV6-6; possible D gene TRBD1, 5 bases. This CDR3 is built from 14 residues. The germline CDR1 and CDR2 sequences are MNHNY and SVGAGI (reference sequence). Trimming took off 0 bases at V and 4 bases at J, with 9 bases between the two ends. The CDR3 spells CASSYSSGGTEAFF. In DNA, the CDR3 is TGTGCCAGCAGTTACTCATCCGGGGGCACTGAAGCTTTCTTT.

The chain links TRBV27 to TRBJ2-3; 12 bases are shared with TRBD2. CDR1 MNHEY and CDR2 SMNVEV come from the germline V gene (reference sequence). With 5 bases clipped from V and 6 bases from J, the junction kept 6 bases outside the gene matches. The CDR3 is 15 residues long. CDR3 region: CASSTTSGGGDTQYF. The CDR3 DNA is TGTGCCAGCAGTACGACTAGCGGGGGAGGGGATACGCAGTATTTT.

The chain is built from TRBV7-2 and TRBJ2-7, with 7 bases identical to TRBD1. Trimming at V came to 4 bases and at J to 3 bases, leaving 6 bases not matched to a gene. The length of the CDR3 is 14 residues. The V gene's germline CDR1 is SGHTA and CDR2 FQGNSA. The CDR3: CASSWMTGIYEQYF. Written as DNA, the CDR3 is TGTGCCAGCAGCTGGATGACAGGGATCTACGAGCAGTACTTC.

J is TRBJ2-2 and V is TRBV5-6; maybe TRBD1 (5 bases). Germline CDR1 SGHDT, CDR2 YYEEEE. The CDR3 spans 13 residues. Between the trimmed V and J ends, which lost 4 bases and 6 bases, there was a span of 10 bases. The CDR3 region is CASSRLGPGELFF. In DNA form, the CDR3 reads TGTGCCAGCAGCCGACTGGGGCCCGGGGAGCTGTTTTTT.

This clone was recorded only once. The chain combines TRBV6-5 with TRBJ1-1, with TRBD1 as a possible D gene (5 bases). The CDR3 is made up of 11 amino acids. Between the trimmed V and J ends, which lost 8 bases and 7 bases, there was a span of 11 bases. The germline gives CDR1 MNHEY, CDR2 SVGAGI. This CDR3 reads CASRRGVEAFF. The CDR3 DNA follows: TGTGCCAGCCGGCGGGGGGTTGAAGCTTTCTTT.

The V gene is TRBV28, the J gene TRBJ2-1, with TRBD2 identical over 8 bases. V dropped 3 bases and J dropped 0; count of bases not matched to a gene: 10. CDR1 MDHEN and CDR2 SYDVKM come from the germline V gene. This CDR3 is built from 18 residues. The CDR3 spells CASSFGRGGLGSYNEQFF. CDR3 bases: TGTGCCAGCAGTTTTGGTCGGGGGGGCCTAGGCTCCTACAATGAGCAGTTCTTC. The full variable domain, completed using reference TRBV28 and TRBJ2-1, is DVKVTQSSRYLVKRTGEKVFLECVQDMDHENMFWYRQDPGLGLRLIYFSYDVKMKEKGDIPEGYSVSREKKERFSLILESASTNQTSMYLCASSFGRGGLGSYNEQFFGPGTRLTVL.

This chain connects TRBV12-3 or TRBV12-4 to TRBJ2-5; D ambiguous. The CDR3 length is 13 residues. The V gene lost 3 bases and the J gene lost 5 bases, with 10 bases spanning the gap. The CDR3 loop is CASSFGPIETQYF. The CDR3, as DNA: TGTGCCAGCAGTTTTGGTCCTATCGAGACCCAGTACTTC.

The V gene is TRBV5-1, the J gene TRBJ1-3, with a weak D call TRBD1 (5 bases). V was cut by 2 bases and J by 4 bases, with 13 bases left in between. The germline V gene has CDR1 SGHRS and CDR2 YFSETQ. This CDR3 contains 15 residues. The CDR3 DNA is TGCGCCAGCAGCTTAATAGGGGCCAACGGAAACACCATATATTTT. As protein: CASSLIGANGNTIYF.